The 21 T cell receptor beta chains given below trace back to one sample, sequenced in a study of blood T cells in healthy people across ages. Then a second PCR, running roughly 7 to 11 cycles, was carried out with a sample-barcoded 5' primer and a J-beta primer mix. TCRdb used MiXCR to reprocess the 5' RACE reads, holding one entry per CDR3 protein. The sample has some 900,000 distinct CDR3 sequences, roughly 48% seen once; the top ten hold 13%. The sequenced sample was blood. The receptors come from a man younger than 40 in good health.

The chain links TRBV10-3 to TRBJ2-1; 7 bases align to TRBD1. This CDR3 region has 16 residues. Per germline, CDR1 ENHRY and CDR2 SYGVKD. CDR3 sequence (DNA): TGTACCACACTGGGCGACAGGGTAGTAGCAAGCGGTGAGCAGTTCTTC. Translated: CTTLGDRVVASGEQFF.

This clonotype was observed at least ten times. The rearrangement uses TRBV5-1 and TRBJ2-1; TRBD1 matches 11 bases. The CDR3 sequence is 15 residues long. CDR1 and CDR2 from the germline V gene are SGHRS and YFSETQ. The V gene end was trimmed by 6 bases and the J gene end by 3 bases; junction bases not matched to a gene: 5. This CDR3 is CASITGTGGYNEQFF. The CDR3, as DNA: TGCGCCAGCATAACCGGGACAGGGGGCTACAATGAGCAGTTCTTC.

The V gene is TRBV6-5, the J gene TRBJ1-5; D is uncertain. This CDR3 comprises 15 residues. From germline, CDR1 is MNHEY and CDR2 SVGAGI. The germline V and J ends were trimmed by 7 bases and 3 bases, with 16 bases remaining between them. CDR3 nucleotide sequence: TGTGCCAGCATGAGGAGAGAGATACTCAATCAGCCCCAGCATTTT. Its translation is CASMRREILNQPQHF.

The J gene is TRBJ2-7, the V gene TRBV29-1, with 7 bases lining up with TRBD1. J lost 2 bases, V lost 7 bases, and 8 bases had no gene match. The germline V gene has CDR1 SQVTM and CDR2 ANQGSEA. The CDR3 loop spans 13 amino acids. CDR3: CSAEGDSAYEQYF. Here the CDR3 DNA reads TGCAGCGCCGAGGGGGACAGTGCCTACGAGCAGTACTTC.

This chain connects TRBV28 to TRBJ2-5; D call uncertain. TRBJ2-7 matches the DNA end more closely, so the J call is doubtful. The CDR3 spans 13 residues. Germline CDR1 MDHEN, CDR2 SYDVKM. CDR3 DNA sequence: TGTGCCAGCAGTTTCGGGTATCTGTACGAGCAGTACTTC. Protein sequence: CASSFGYLYEQYF.

A single count supports this clonotype. This chain uses TRBV28 with TRBJ1-1, with D perhaps TRBD1 (6 bases). This CDR3 is 17 amino acids long. Looked up from germline, CDR1 is MDHEN and CDR2 is SYDVKM. V shed 8 bases and J shed 2 bases, with 24 bases lying between them. CDR3 in amino acids: CASLRREPYRANTEAFF. CDR3 DNA: TGTGCCAGCCTTCGAAGAGAGCCGTACAGGGCCAACACTGAAGCTTTCTTT. The variable domain in full, with the rest retrieved from reference TRBV28 and TRBJ1-1, is DVKVTQSSRYLVKRTGEKVFLECVQDMDHENMFWYRQDPGLGLRLIYFSYDVKMKEKGDIPEGYSVSREKKERFSLILESASTNQTSMYLCASLRREPYRANTEAFFGQGTRLTVV.

This clonotype turned up a few times. This rearrangement joins TRBV20-1 to TRBJ2-3; either TRBD1 or TRBD2 may fit D (5 bases each). The CDR3 has 14 residues. Germline V gene sequence: CDR1 DFQATT, CDR2 SNEGSKA (reference sequence). Trimming shortened V by 6 bases and J by 1 base, and 14 bases separated the two germline ends. The DNA of the CDR3 is TGCAGTGCCCGAACCGGGGCCCGCACAGATACGCAGTATTTT. Residues: CSARTGARTDTQYF.

The rearrangement links TRBV5-1 to TRBJ2-3; 7 positions match TRBD1. In germline, CDR1 is SGHRS, CDR2 YFSETQ. V trimming: 4 bases; J trimming: 6 bases; junction bases outside the gene matches: 8. This CDR3 region has 14 residues. DNA of the CDR3: TGCGCCAGCAGCCCTACAGGGGCCGGGGATACGCAGTATTTT. Encoded protein: CASSPTGAGDTQYF.

This clonotype came up a few times. The rearrangement joins TRBV6-1 to TRBJ1-2; 10 nucleotides align to TRBD1. Germline lookup yields CDR1 MNHNS and CDR2 SASEGT. V lost 4 bases to trimming and J lost 4 bases; unmatched junction nucleotides: 9. This CDR3 region has 16 residues. The CDR3 loop reads CASSARRQGAIYGYTF. CDR3 nucleotide sequence: TGTGCCAGCAGTGCTCGGCGACAGGGGGCTATCTATGGCTACACCTTC.

This chain joins TRBV28 and TRBJ2-5; TRBD1 might be the D (6 bases). V lost 5 bases, J lost 5 bases, and 12 bases lay in between. The CDR3 runs 13 residues. Germline V gene lookup returns CDR1 MDHEN and CDR2 SYDVKM. DNA of the CDR3: TGTGCCAGCAGTGGACAGCCGGCGGAGACCCAGTACTTC. Its protein product is CASSGQPAETQYF.

The gene calls are TRBV11-3 and TRBJ1-3; 7 nucleotides match TRBD1. The trim removed 3 bases at V and 2 bases at J, leaving 7 bases unmatched. The germline V gene encodes CDR1 SGHNT and CDR2 YENEEA. CDR3 size: 16 residues. The DNA of the CDR3 is TGTGCCAGCAGCTTTGGATTGACAGGGACTGGAAACACCATATATTTT. Its translation: CASSFGLTGTGNTIYF.

V gene TRBV10-3 combines with J gene TRBJ2-5; no definite D call. CDR1 is ENHRY, CDR2 SYGVKD, per germline. CDR3 length: 12 amino acids. The V end lost 3 bases, the J end lost 4 bases, and 6 bases lay between the germline ends. The CDR3 sequence is CAISDEAETQYF. The CDR3 bases are TGTGCCATCAGTGATGAAGCAGAGACCCAGTACTTC.

The V call is TRBV6-1, the J call TRBJ1-2; no clear D. This CDR3 region has 12 residues. Germline lookup yields CDR1 MNHNS and CDR2 SASEGT. V lost 1 base and J 7 bases, leaving 7 bases between the germline ends. CDR3 loop: CASSEVSTGYTF. CDR3 nucleotides: TGTGCCAGCAGTGAAGTTTCTACTGGCTACACCTTC.

This clonotype was detected a few times. The DNA for the CDR3 is TGTGCCAGCAGCTCGGCGGGGGGGGCTCCCATTCAGTACTTC. Its translation: CASSSAGGAPIQYF. The genes are TRBV7-2 and TRBJ2-4; 9 bases map to TRBD2. V dropped 4 bases and J dropped 9; count of bases not matched to a gene: 7. The CDR3 runs 14 residues. CDR1 is SGHTA, CDR2 FQGNSA, per germline.

This clonotype has just one count. V is TRBV4-1 and J is TRBJ2-5; TRBD1 matches 7 bases. CDR1 is MGHRA, CDR2 YSYEKL, per germline. This CDR3 is built from 16 residues. The ends lost 3 bases at V and 3 bases at J; junction bases unmatched: 10. The CDR3 region is CASSHFPSGTEETQYF. CDR3 DNA sequence: TGCGCCAGCAGCCATTTCCCATCCGGGACAGAAGAGACCCAGTACTTC.

This clonotype was counted between two and nine times. J is TRBJ2-3 and V is TRBV27; the D call may be TRBD1 or TRBD2 (5 bases each). Trimming cost V 6 bases and J 0 bases, with 16 bases left between them. Germline lookup yields CDR1 MNHEY and CDR2 SMNVEV (reference sequence). The CDR3 is made up of 16 amino acids. CDR3 in DNA: TGTGCCAGCAGCCTCCCGGGGCCCCTTAGCACAGATACGCAGTATTTT. This encodes CASSLPGPLSTDTQYF.

This clonotype has a count of ten or more. This rearrangement joins TRBV5-1 to TRBJ2-1; 8 positions match TRBD1. J gave up 9 bases and V 4 bases, and 6 bases lay outside the gene matches. From germline, CDR1 is SGHRS and CDR2 YFSETQ. The CDR3 runs to 13 residues. The CDR3 sequence is CASSVGDRGEQFF. DNA of the CDR3: TGCGCCAGCAGCGTGGGTGACAGGGGTGAGCAGTTCTTC. The full variable domain, with the rest looked up from reference TRBV5-1 and TRBJ2-1, is KAGVTQTPRYLIKTRGQQVTLSCSPISGHRSVSWYQQTPGQGLQFLFEYFSETQRNKGNFPGRFSGRQFSNSRSEMNVSTLELGDSALYLCASSVGDRGEQFFGPGTRLTVL.

In this sample, this clonotype turned up a few times. The V gene is TRBV7-2, the J gene TRBJ2-7, with D unclear. V lost 5 bases, J lost 6 bases, and 8 bases lay in between. Per the germline V gene, CDR1 is SGHTA and CDR2 is FQGNSA. The CDR3 contains 11 residues. CDR3 DNA sequence: TGTGCCAGCAGCCCGGGTTTCGAGCAGTACTTC. The encoded protein is CASSPGFEQYF. The full variable domain, with the rest looked up from reference TRBV7-2 and TRBJ2-7, is GAGVSQSPSNKVTEKGKDVELRCDPISGHTALYWYRQSLGQGLEFLIYFQGNSAPDKSGLPSDRFSAERTGGSVSTLTIQRTQQEDSAVYLCASSPGFEQYFGPGTRLTVT.

The chain combines TRBV6-2 or TRBV6-3 with TRBJ2-3; 12 nucleotides agree with TRBD1. The CDR3 is 15 residues long. CDR1 MNHEY and CDR2 SVGEGT come from the germline V gene. J gave up 5 bases and V 6 bases, and 6 bases lay outside the gene matches. CDR3 in DNA: TGTGCCAGCAGACCCGGGACAGGGGGCGAAGATACGCAGTATTTT. The encoded protein is CASRPGTGGEDTQYF.

This rearrangement joins TRBV18 to TRBJ1-3; 7 nucleotides match TRBD1. V lost 3 bases, J lost 3 bases, and 8 bases stayed unmatched. This CDR3 comprises 16 residues. Germline V gives CDR1 KGHSH, CDR2 LQKENI. CDR3 bases: TGTGCCAGCTCACCGAACCGGGACAGTTTTGGAAACACCATATATTTT. This codes for CASSPNRDSFGNTIYF.

This clonotype has more than one count but fewer than ten. The gene calls are TRBV29-1 and TRBJ2-1; 8 bases fit TRBD1. Germline CDR1 SQVTM, CDR2 ANQGSEA. J was trimmed by 2 bases and V by 7 bases; bases with no gene match: 7. CDR3 size: 14 residues. The CDR3 DNA reads TGCAGCGCATGGACAGGGCCCACCTACAATGAGCAGTTCTTC. Translated: CSAWTGPTYNEQFF.